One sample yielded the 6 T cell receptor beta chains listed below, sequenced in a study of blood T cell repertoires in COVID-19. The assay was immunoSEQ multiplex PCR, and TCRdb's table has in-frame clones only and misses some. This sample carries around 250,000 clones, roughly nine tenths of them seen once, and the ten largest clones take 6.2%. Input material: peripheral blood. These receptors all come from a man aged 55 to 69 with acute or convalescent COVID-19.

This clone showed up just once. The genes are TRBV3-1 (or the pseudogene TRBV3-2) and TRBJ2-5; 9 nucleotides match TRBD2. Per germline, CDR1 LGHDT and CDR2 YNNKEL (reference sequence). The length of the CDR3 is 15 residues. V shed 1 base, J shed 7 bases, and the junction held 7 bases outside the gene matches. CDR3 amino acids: CASSQGPSGKGTQYF. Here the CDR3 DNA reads TGTGCCAGCAGCCAAGGGCCTAGCGGGAAAGGGACCCAGTACTTC.

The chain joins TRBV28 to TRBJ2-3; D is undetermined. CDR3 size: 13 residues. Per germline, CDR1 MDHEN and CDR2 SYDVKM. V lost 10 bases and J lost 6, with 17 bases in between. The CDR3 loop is CATIGSSGDTQYF. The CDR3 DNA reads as TGTGCCACGATCGGATCTTCCGGGGATACGCAGTATTTT.

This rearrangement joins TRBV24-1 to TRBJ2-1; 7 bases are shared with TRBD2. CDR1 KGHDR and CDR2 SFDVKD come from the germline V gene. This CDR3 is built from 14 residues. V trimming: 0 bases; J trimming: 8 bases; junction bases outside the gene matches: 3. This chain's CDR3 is CATSDLREGYEQFF. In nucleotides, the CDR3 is TGTGCCACCAGTGATTTGAGGGAGGGGTATGAGCAGTTCTTC.

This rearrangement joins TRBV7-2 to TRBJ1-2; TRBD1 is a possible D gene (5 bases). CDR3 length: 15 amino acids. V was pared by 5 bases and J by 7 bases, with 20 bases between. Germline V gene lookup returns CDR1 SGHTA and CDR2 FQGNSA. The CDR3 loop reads CASSTVVGRSGGYTF. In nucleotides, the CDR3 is TGTGCCAGCAGCACTGTTGTGGGGCGATCTGGTGGCTACACCTTC.

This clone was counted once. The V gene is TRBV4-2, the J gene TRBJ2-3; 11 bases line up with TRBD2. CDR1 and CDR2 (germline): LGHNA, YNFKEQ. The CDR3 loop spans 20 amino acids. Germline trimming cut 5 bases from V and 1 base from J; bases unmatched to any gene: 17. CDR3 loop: CASSSRGTSGDGTRTDTQYF. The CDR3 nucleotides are TGTGCCAGCAGCTCTCGTGGGACTAGCGGAGACGGGACCCGCACAGATACGCAGTATTTT.

The CDR3 DNA reads as TGCGCCAGCAGCCATCCCCCCAGGAACAATGAGCAGTTCTTC. It is translated as CASSHPPRNNEQFF. The J gene is TRBJ2-1, the V gene TRBV4-3, with D unresolved. The CDR3 runs to 14 residues. Trimming took off 3 bases at V and 5 bases at J, with 11 bases between the two ends. Germline V gene lookup returns CDR1 LGHNA and CDR2 YSLEER.